This TCR beta chain was profiled in a study of blood T cell repertoires in COVID-19. Study details: Acute-phase and convalescent COVID-19 samples originated in the United States, Italy and Spain. The analysed material was cDNA or gDNA that came from T cells, B-cell-depleted T cells, or PBMCs.

In the original processing: Amplification of reference gene primers was used by the study to estimate nucleated cell counts. The method was immunoSEQ multiplex PCR; TCRdb's version includes in-frame clones alone and lacks a portion of them. V, J and clone size are taken as reported in that table, and D and trimming were inferred from the DNA itself. Here the sample spans about 41,000 clones, around three quarters being singletons. The CDR3 totals 14 residues. Germline V gene lookup returns CDR1 SGHAT and CDR2 FQDESV (reference sequence). V was pared by 8 bases and J by 5 bases, with 15 bases between.

The material sequenced was peripheral blood. The J gene is TRBJ2-2, the V gene TRBV11-1, with D possibly being TRBD1 (6 bases). The sequence was obtained from a man aged 80 or over with acute or convalescent COVID-19. CDR3 sequence reads: CASGTNRVTGELFF. The CDR3 bases are TGTGCCAGCGGAACCAACAGGGTAACCGGGGAGCTGTTTTTT.